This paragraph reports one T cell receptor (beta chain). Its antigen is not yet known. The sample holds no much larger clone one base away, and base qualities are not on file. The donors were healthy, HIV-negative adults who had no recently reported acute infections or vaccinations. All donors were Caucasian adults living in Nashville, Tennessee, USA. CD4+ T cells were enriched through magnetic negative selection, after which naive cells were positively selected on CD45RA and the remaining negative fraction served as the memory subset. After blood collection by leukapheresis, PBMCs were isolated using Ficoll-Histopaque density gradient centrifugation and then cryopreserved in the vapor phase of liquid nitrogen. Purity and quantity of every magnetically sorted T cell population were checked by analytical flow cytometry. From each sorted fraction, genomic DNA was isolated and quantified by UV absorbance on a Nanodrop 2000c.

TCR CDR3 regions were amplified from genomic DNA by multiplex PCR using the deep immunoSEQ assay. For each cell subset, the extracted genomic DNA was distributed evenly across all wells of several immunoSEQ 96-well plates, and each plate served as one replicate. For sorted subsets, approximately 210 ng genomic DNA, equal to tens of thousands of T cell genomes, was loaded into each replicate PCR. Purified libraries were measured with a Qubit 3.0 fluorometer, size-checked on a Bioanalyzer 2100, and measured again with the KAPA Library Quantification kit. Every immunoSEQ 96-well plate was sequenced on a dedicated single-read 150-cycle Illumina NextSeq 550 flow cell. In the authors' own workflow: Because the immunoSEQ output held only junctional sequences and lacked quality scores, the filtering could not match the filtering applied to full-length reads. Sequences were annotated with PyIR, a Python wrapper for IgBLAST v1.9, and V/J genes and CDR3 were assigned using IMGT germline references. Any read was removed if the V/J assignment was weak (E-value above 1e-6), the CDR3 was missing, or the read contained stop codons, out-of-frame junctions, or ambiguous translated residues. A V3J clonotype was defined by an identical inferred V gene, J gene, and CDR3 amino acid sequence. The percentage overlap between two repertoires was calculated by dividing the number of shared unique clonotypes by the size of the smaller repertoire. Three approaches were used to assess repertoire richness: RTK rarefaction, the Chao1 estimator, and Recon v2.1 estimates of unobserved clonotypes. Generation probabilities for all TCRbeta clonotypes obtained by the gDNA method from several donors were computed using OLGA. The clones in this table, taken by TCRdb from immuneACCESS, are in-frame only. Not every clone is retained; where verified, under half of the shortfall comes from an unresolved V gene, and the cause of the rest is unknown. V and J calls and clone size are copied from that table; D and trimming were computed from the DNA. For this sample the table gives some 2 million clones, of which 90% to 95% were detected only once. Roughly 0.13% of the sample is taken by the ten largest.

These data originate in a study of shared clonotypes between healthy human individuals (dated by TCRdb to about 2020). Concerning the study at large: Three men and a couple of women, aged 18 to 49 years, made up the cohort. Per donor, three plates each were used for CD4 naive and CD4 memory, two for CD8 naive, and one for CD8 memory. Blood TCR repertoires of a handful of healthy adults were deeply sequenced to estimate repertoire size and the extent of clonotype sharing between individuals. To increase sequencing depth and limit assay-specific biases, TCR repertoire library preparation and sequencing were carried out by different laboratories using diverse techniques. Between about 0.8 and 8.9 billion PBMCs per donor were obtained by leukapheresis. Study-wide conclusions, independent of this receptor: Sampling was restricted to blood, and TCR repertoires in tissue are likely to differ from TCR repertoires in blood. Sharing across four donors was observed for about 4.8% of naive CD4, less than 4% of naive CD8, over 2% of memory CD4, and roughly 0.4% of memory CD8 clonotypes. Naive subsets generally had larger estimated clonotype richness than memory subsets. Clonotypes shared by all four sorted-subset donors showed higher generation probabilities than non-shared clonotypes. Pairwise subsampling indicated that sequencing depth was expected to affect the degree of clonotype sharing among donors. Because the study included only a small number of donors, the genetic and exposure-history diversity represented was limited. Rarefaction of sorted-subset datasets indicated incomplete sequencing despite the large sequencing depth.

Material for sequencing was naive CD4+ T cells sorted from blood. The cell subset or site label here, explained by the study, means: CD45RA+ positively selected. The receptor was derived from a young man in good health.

The nucleotide sequence is given as TGTGCCAGCAGCTACCGGGGAAACTCCGGGGAGCTGTTTTTT. Its protein product is CASSYRGNSGELFF. The rearranged chain carries TRBV7-9 and TRBJ2-2; TRBD2 is a possible D gene, resting on 5 matching bases. From a lookup of the germline V gene (reference sequence), CDR1 and CDR2 are SEHNR and FQNEAQ. Cut back by 4 bases and 6 bases, the V and J ends lie 12 bases apart. Measured from the cysteine to the phenylalanine, the CDR3 is 14 residues long. The only DNA kept is the CDR3, 42 bases in frame from the first base.